The 3 T cell receptor beta chains listed next were all sequenced from one sample in a study of blood T cell repertoires in COVID-19. Generated by immunoSEQ multiplex PCR, the TCRdb table keeps only in-frame clones and is missing some. The sample contains 300,000 to 450,000 clones, approximately 89% of which appear only once. The sequenced sample consisted of peripheral blood. Every receptor here comes from a woman aged 55-70 years with COVID-19, enrolled during active disease.

The chain is built from TRBV9 and TRBJ1-6, with TRBD1 as a possible D gene (6 bases). The ends were cut back, 1 base at V and 7 bases at J, with 12 bases in the middle. This CDR3 comprises 15 residues. Germline loops: CDR1 SGDLS, CDR2 YYNGEE. The CDR3 loop reads CASSVQGKLNSPLHF. The DNA for the CDR3 is TGTGCCAGCAGCGTACAGGGGAAGTTAAATTCACCCCTCCACTTT.

The chain couples TRBV7-2 to TRBJ1-4; possible D gene TRBD1, 5 bases. This CDR3 has 16 residues. Germline V lookup: CDR1 SGHTA, CDR2 FQGNSA. The V end lost 4 bases, the J end lost 3 bases, and 15 bases lay between the germline ends. CDR3 nucleotide sequence: TGTGCCAGCAGCTCGTTCCCCAGGGCGGCTAATGAAAAACTGTTTTTT. Its translation is CASSSFPRAANEKLFF.

This sequence joins TRBV5-1 and TRBJ2-7; tentatively, D is TRBD1 (5 bases). CDR1 is SGHRS and CDR2 is YFSETQ in the germline V gene. Trimming removed 4 bases at V and 2 bases at J, with 13 bases between. The CDR3 contains 14 residues. The CDR3 sequence is CASSPHGQTYEQYF. The CDR3 DNA is TGCGCCAGCAGCCCCCATGGACAAACCTACGAGCAGTACTTC.